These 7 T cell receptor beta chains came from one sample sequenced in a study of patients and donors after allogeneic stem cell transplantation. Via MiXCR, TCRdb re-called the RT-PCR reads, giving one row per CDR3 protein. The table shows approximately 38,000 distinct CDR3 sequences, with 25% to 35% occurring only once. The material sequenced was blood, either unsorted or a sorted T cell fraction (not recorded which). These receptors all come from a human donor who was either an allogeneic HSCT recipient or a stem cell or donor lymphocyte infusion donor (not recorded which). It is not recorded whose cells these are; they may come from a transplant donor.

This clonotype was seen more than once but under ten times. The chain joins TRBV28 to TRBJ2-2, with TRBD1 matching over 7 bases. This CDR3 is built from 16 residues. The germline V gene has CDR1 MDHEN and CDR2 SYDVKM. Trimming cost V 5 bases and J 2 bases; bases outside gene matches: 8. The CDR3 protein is CASSRLTGSNTGELFF. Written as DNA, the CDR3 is TGTGCCAGCAGTCGCCTGACAGGGAGCAACACCGGGGAGCTGTTTTTT.

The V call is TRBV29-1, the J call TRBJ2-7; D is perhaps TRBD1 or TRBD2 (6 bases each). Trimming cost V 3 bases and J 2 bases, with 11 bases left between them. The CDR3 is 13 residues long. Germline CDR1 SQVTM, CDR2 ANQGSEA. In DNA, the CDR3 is TGCAGCGTTGATCCGGGGGCGCCCTACGAGCAGTACTTC. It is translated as CSVDPGAPYEQYF.

CDR3: CASSWAFGIGYTF. The CDR3 nucleotides are TGTGCCAGCAGCTGGGCCTTTGGGATTGGCTACACCTTC. This rearrangement joins TRBV7-9 to TRBJ1-2; unclear D gene. The CDR3 covers 13 residues. Germline CDR1 and CDR2: SEHNR and FQNEAQ (reference sequence). V was cut by 4 bases and J by 7 bases, with 13 bases left in between. Drawing the rest from reference TRBV7-9 and TRBJ1-2, the complete variable domain is DTGVSQNPRHKITKRGQNVTFRCDPISEHNRLYWYRQTLGQGPEFLTYFQNEAQLEKSRLLSDRFSAERPKGSFSTLEIQRTEQGDSAMYLCASSWAFGIGYTFGSGTRLTVV.

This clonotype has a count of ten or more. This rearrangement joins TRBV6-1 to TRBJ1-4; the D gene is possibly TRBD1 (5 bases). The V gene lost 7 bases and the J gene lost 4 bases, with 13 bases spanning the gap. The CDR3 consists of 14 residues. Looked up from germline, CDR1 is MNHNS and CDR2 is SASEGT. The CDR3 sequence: CASTSGTVNEKLFF. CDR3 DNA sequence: TGTGCCAGCACCTCCGGGACGGTTAATGAAAAACTGTTTTTT.

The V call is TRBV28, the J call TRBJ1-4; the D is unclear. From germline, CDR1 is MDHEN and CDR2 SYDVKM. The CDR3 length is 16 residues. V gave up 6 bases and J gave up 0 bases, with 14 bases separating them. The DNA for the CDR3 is TGTGCCAGCAGCCCCCCCCTCGGAGCAACTAATGAAAAACTGTTTTTT. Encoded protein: CASSPPLGATNEKLFF.

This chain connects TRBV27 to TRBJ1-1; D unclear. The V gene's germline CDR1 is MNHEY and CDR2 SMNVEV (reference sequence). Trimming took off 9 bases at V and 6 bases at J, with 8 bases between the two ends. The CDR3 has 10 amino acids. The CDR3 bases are TGTGCCAGTCGGGGTCCTGAAGCTTTCTTT. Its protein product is CASRGPEAFF.

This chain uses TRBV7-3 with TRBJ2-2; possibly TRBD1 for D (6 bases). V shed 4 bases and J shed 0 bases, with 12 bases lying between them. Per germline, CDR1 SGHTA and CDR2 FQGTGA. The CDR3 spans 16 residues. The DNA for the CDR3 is TGTGCCAGCAGCTCCCACGGGACAACGAACACCGGGGAGCTGTTTTTT. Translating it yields CASSSHGTTNTGELFF.